Following are 10 T cell receptor beta chains from one sample sequenced in a study of post-analysis software for immune sequencing data. Regarding the study as a whole: Included in a set of about 5 TRBV segments more frequent in patients than controls were TRBV5-6, TRBV5-1 and TRBV20-1.

The TCR beta cDNA libraries carried unique molecular identifiers. MiXCR was run by TCRdb on the PCR reads, yielding one entry per CDR3 protein. The sample yields roughly 700,000 distinct CDR3 sequences, approximately 30% seen once. Antigens for these TCRs are unknown. Sequencing used blood. These receptor sequences come from a girl between 10 and 17 years old with multiple sclerosis.

The genes are TRBV11-2 and TRBJ2-7; tentatively, D is TRBD1 (6 bases). The CDR3 runs to 11 residues. Trimming removed 9 bases from V and 6 bases from J, with 12 bases in between. Germline CDR1 reads SGHAT; CDR2 reads FQNNGV. The CDR3 sequence is CASSTGTEQYF. The CDR3 DNA follows: TGTGCCAGTTCAACAGGGACCGAGCAGTACTTC. The full variable domain, with the rest looked up from reference TRBV11-2 and TRBJ2-7, is EAGVAQSPRYKIIEKRQSVAFWCNPISGHATLYWYQQILGQGPKLLIQFQNNGVVDDSQLPKDRFSAERLKGVDSTLKIQPAKLEDSAVYLCASSTGTEQYFGPGTRLTVT.

This clonotype showed up just a few times. This sequence joins TRBV11-2 and TRBJ1-2; maybe TRBD1 (5 bases). V shed 1 base and J shed 4 bases, with 16 bases lying between them. The CDR3 length is 16 residues. The germline CDR1 and CDR2 sequences are SGHAT and FQNNGV. The CDR3 DNA is TGTGCCAGCAGCTTAGCGCGTACGGGGGGGATCTATGGCTACACCTTC. Translated, it gives CASSLARTGGIYGYTF.

A few counts support this clonotype. The chain recombines TRBV10-2 with TRBJ2-3; D might be TRBD1 or TRBD2, each matching 6 bases. The V gene lost 7 bases and the J gene lost 4 bases, with 15 bases spanning the gap. The CDR3 has 14 residues. Germline assignment: CDR1 WSHSY and CDR2 SAAADI. CDR3 DNA sequence: TGCGCCAGCACCCTCCGGAGGGGGTCAGATACGCAGTATTTT. Residues: CASTLRRGSDTQYF.

This rearrangement joins TRBV27 to TRBJ2-3; 8 bases line up with TRBD2. The V segment lost 10 bases and the J segment 0 bases; nucleotides outside the gene matches: 9. The CDR3 extends over 15 amino acids. CDR1 MNHEY and CDR2 SMNVEV come from the germline V gene (reference sequence). DNA for the CDR3: TGTGCCACCCAGCCTAGCGGGCAAAGCACAGATACGCAGTATTTT. It encodes CATQPSGQSTDTQYF.

The chain is built from TRBV7-9 and TRBJ2-1; D gene ambiguous. Trimming took 5 bases from V and 8 from J, leaving 10 bases between them. CDR1 and CDR2 (germline): SEHNR, FQNEAQ (reference sequence). The CDR3 covers 12 residues. As DNA, the CDR3 is TGTGCCAGCAGCCCAAAAAGGGATGAGCAGTTCTTC. Protein product: CASSPKRDEQFF. Variable domain in full (rest from reference TRBV7-9 and TRBJ2-1): DTGVSQNPRHKITKRGQNVTFRCDPISEHNRLYWYRQTLGQGPEFLTYFQNEAQLEKSRLLSDRFSAERPKGSFSTLEIQRTEQGDSAMYLCASSPKRDEQFFGPGTRLTVL.

The chain has TRBV7-2 and TRBJ2-3; D is uncertain. V lost 5 bases, J lost 5 bases, and 14 bases lay in between. The germline V gene encodes CDR1 SGHTA and CDR2 FQGNSA. CDR3 length: 14 residues. The CDR3 sequence: CASSRELLGDTQYF. The CDR3 coding sequence is TGTGCCAGCAGCAGAGAGTTACTGGGAGATACGCAGTATTTT.

This clonotype was seen a handful of times. This chain links TRBV4-3 with TRBJ2-7, with unresolved D. V was pared by 6 bases and J by 6 bases, with 15 bases between. The germline V gene has CDR1 LGHNA and CDR2 YSLEER. There are 13 residues in the CDR3. The CDR3 region is CASSRQLRGEQYF. The CDR3, as DNA: TGCGCCAGCAGTAGGCAGTTGCGAGGCGAGCAGTACTTC.

Of note for this clonotype: An end of the junction does not agree with germline; a read error may underlie this. This chain links TRBV29-1 with TRBJ2-1; the match to TRBD2 covers 11 bases. The CDR3 totals 11 residues. Germline V gives CDR1 SQVTM, CDR2 ANQGSEA. CDR3 sequence reads: CSGRAVNEQFF. In DNA, the CDR3 is TGTAGCGGGAGGGCCGTCAATGAGCAGTTCTTC.

This chain's CDR3 is CATWDRSYEQYF. CDR3 DNA sequence: TGTGCCACCTGGGACCGATCCTACGAGCAGTACTTC. This sequence joins TRBV10-3 and TRBJ2-7; D could derive from TRBD1 or TRBD2 (5 bases each). The germline V gene encodes CDR1 ENHRY and CDR2 SYGVKD. The V end lost 10 bases, the J end lost 1 base, and 11 bases lay between the germline ends. The CDR3 sequence is 12 residues long.

The genes are TRBV20-1 and TRBJ2-5; tentatively, D is TRBD1 or TRBD2 (5 bases each). Deletions cut 5 bases from V and 11 bases from J, with 21 bases between. The length of the CDR3 is 13 residues. CDR1 and CDR2 (germline): DFQATT, SNEGSKA (reference sequence). The CDR3, as DNA: TGCAGTGCTGAGGGAGCGACTCGGGGCAAGCAGTACTTC. It specifies CSAEGATRGKQYF.